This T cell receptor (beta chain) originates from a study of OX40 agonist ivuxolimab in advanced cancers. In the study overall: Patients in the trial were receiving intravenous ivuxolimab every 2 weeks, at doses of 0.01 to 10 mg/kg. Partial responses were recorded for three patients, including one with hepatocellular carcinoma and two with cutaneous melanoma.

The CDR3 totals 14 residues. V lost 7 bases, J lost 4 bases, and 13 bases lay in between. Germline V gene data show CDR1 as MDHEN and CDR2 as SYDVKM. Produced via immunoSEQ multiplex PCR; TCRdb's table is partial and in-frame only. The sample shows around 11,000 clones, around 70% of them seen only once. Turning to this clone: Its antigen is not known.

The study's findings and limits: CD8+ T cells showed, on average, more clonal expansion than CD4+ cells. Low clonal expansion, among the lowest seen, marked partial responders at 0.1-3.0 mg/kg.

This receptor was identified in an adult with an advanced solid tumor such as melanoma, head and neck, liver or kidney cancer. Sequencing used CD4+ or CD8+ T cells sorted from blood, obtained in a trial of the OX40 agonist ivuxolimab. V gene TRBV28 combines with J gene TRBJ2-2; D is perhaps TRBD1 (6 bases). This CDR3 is CASIFQGRTGELFF. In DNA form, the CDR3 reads TGTGCCAGCATATTCCAGGGGCGCACCGGGGAGCTGTTTTTT.